One sample yielded the 23 T cell receptor beta chains listed below, sequenced in a study of CD8 T cells in Susac syndrome. Random hexamers were used to reverse transcribe the RNA input (roughly 0.5 to 1 ug). TCRdb itself ran the immunoSEQ multiplex PCR reads through MiXCR, one entry per CDR3 protein. The sample includes 150,000 to 200,000 distinct CDR3 sequences, just under 95% of them seen just once. Sequenced material: CD4+ T cells from PBMCs. Receptor source: a human donor in good health.

This rearrangement joins TRBV6-5 to TRBJ1-1; maybe TRBD1 (6 bases). CDR3 length equals 13 residues. Germline CDR1 reads MNHEY; CDR2 reads SVGAGI. Between the trimmed V and J ends, which lost 6 bases and 1 base, there was a span of 9 bases. CDR3 amino acids: CASSSDRNTEAFF. The CDR3 DNA reads TGTGCCAGCAGCTCGGACAGGAACACTGAAGCTTTCTTT.

The chain carries TRBV3-1 and TRBJ1-1; TRBD1 agrees at 11 bases. Germline values: CDR1 LGHDT, CDR2 YNNKEL (reference sequence). After removal of 8 bases from V and 1 base from J, the junction contained 6 bases not matched to a gene. This CDR3 is 15 amino acids long. CDR3 region: CASGAGTGGNTEAFF. CDR3 bases: TGTGCCAGCGGCGCGGGGACAGGGGGGAACACTGAAGCTTTCTTT.

The V call is TRBV29-1, the J call TRBJ2-1, with 7 bases that match TRBD2. Germline CDR1 and CDR2: SQVTM and ANQGSEA. The CDR3 contains 13 residues. The V and J ends lost 4 bases and 9 bases, in that order; junction bases with no gene match: 9. CDR3 coding DNA: TGCAGCGTTGGTGGGAGGGCCGTAGGTGAGCAGTTCTTC. It specifies CSVGGRAVGEQFF.

The gene calls are TRBV20-1 and TRBJ2-1, with a tentative D call TRBD2 (5 bases). Germline values: CDR1 DFQATT, CDR2 SNEGSKA (reference sequence). V lost 3 bases and J 5 bases, leaving 11 bases between the germline ends. The CDR3 covers 13 residues. CDR3 loop: CSASERPDNEQFF. DNA of the CDR3: TGCAGTGCTAGCGAGCGGCCAGACAATGAGCAGTTCTTC.

This chain uses TRBV12-3 or TRBV12-4 with TRBJ2-7; 8 bases agree with TRBD2. V lost 6 bases and J lost 5; bases outside the gene matches: 12. The CDR3 spans 15 residues. The chain's CDR3 is CASSHERELFDEQYF. The DNA of the CDR3 is TGTGCCAGCAGCCATGAGCGGGAGCTATTCGACGAGCAGTACTTC.

The chain has TRBV29-1 and TRBJ1-1; 9 nucleotides agree with TRBD1. Germline V lookup: CDR1 SQVTM, CDR2 ANQGSEA. The CDR3 extends over 13 amino acids. The J segment lost 4 bases and the V segment lost 6 bases, leaving 6 bases of the junction unmatched. The CDR3 bases are TGCAGCGTCCTCCCGACAGGGGGCACTGAAGCTTTCTTT. Translated, it gives CSVLPTGGTEAFF.

The chain uses TRBV7-2 and TRBJ2-1; TRBD2 agrees at 8 bases. V lost 5 bases to trimming and J lost 8 bases; unmatched junction nucleotides: 11. CDR1 and CDR2 (germline): SGHTA, FQGNSA. This CDR3 spans 15 amino acids. The CDR3 is CASSPYGTSVDEQFF. CDR3 sequence (DNA): TGTGCCAGCAGCCCCTATGGGACTAGTGTCGATGAGCAGTTCTTC.

The V and J genes are TRBV28 and TRBJ2-7, with D possibly matching TRBD2 (5 bases). The germline V and J ends were trimmed by 5 bases and 3 bases, with 17 bases remaining between them. The CDR3 spans 15 residues. Germline V gene lookup returns CDR1 MDHEN and CDR2 SYDVKM. CDR3 loop: CASSGRGGLNYEQYF. CDR3 nucleotide sequence: TGTGCCAGCAGTGGACGTGGAGGCCTTAACTACGAGCAGTACTTC.

V usage is TRBV30 and J usage is TRBJ1-5; D remains ambiguous. Trimming pared 2 bases from V and 6 bases from J, leaving 11 bases between. CDR1 is GTSNPN and CDR2 is SVGIG in the germline V gene (reference sequence). This CDR3 has 13 residues. The CDR3, as DNA: TGTGCCTGGAGTTCACTGCCTGGTCAGCCCCAGCATTTT. Its translation: CAWSSLPGQPQHF.

This chain uses TRBV6-2 or TRBV6-3 with TRBJ2-5, with a tentative D call TRBD2 (5 bases). Trimming pared 2 bases from V and 5 bases from J, leaving 12 bases between. Germline V gene data show CDR1 as MNHEY and CDR2 as SVGEGT. This CDR3 region has 14 residues. CDR3 amino acids: CASSYPRVAETQYF. The CDR3 coding sequence is TGTGCCAGCAGTTACCCACGAGTAGCGGAGACCCAGTACTTC.

The chain is built from TRBV20-1 and TRBJ1-5, with no clear D. The CDR3 is made up of 11 amino acids. Germline CDR1 and CDR2: DFQATT and SNEGSKA (reference sequence). Deletions cut 3 bases from V and 5 bases from J, with 5 bases between. For the CDR3, the DNA is TGCAGTGCTAGCGAAGATCAGCCCCAGCATTTT. It yields the protein CSASEDQPQHF.

The gene calls are TRBV6-1 and TRBJ2-5, with TRBD2 identical over 14 bases. The V gene end was trimmed by 10 bases and the J gene end by 4 bases; junction bases not matched to a gene: 17. The CDR3 spans 18 residues. The germline V gene encodes CDR1 MNHNS and CDR2 SASEGT. The CDR3 sequence: CAISPGPGLAGEGETQYF. The CDR3 DNA reads TGTGCCATCTCCCCCGGCCCGGGACTAGCGGGAGAAGGAGAGACCCAGTACTTC.

The rearrangement uses TRBV27 and TRBJ1-5; 7 bases match TRBD1. The junction had 7 bases not matched to a gene; V was cut back by 6 bases and J by 5 bases. Looked up from germline, CDR1 is MNHEY and CDR2 is SMNVEV (reference sequence). This CDR3 has 14 residues. The CDR3 sequence is CASRRQGGDQPQHF. The DNA for the CDR3 is TGTGCCAGCAGGCGACAGGGCGGAGATCAGCCCCAGCATTTT.

The chain has TRBV20-1 and TRBJ2-7, with D unclear. This CDR3 region has 11 residues. Germline-derived CDR1 and CDR2 are DFQATT and SNEGSKA (reference sequence). Between the trimmed V and J ends, which lost 7 bases and 6 bases, there was a span of 13 bases. CDR3: CSVGSFREQYF. CDR3 bases: TGCAGTGTTGGGTCGTTCCGCGAGCAGTACTTC.

The genes are TRBV11-1 and TRBJ2-1; TRBD2 is a possible D gene (5 bases). There are 10 residues in the CDR3. CDR1 is SGHAT and CDR2 is FQDESV in the germline V gene (reference sequence). V was trimmed by 8 bases and J by 9 bases, leaving 8 bases between them. The CDR3: CASSRVEQFF. The CDR3 coding sequence is TGTGCCAGCTCGAGGGTTGAGCAGTTCTTC.

This clonotype has only one observation. The genes are TRBV18 and TRBJ2-6; possible D gene TRBD2, 6 bases. This CDR3 comprises 16 residues. The V gene lost 3 bases and the J gene lost 3 bases, with 12 bases spanning the gap. CDR1 and CDR2 (germline): KGHSH, LQKENI. CDR3 nucleotide sequence: TGTGCCAGCTCACCGGCGTCCGGGGGTGGGGCCAACGTCCTGACTTTC. Its protein is CASSPASGGGANVLTF.

This chain connects TRBV9 to TRBJ2-3; 8 bases are shared with TRBD1. The CDR3 consists of 15 residues. Germline V gene data show CDR1 as SGDLS and CDR2 as YYNGEE. V shed 4 bases, J shed 6 bases, and the junction held 10 bases outside the gene matches. The CDR3 sequence is CASSNGQGQGDTQYF. DNA for the CDR3: TGTGCCAGCAGCAATGGACAGGGCCAGGGTGATACGCAGTATTTT.

A single count supports this clonotype. The chain joins TRBV20-1 to TRBJ1-1; 7 bases line up with TRBD1. CDR1 is DFQATT, CDR2 SNEGSKA, per germline (reference sequence). V dropped 4 bases and J dropped 3; count of bases not matched to a gene: 5. This CDR3 is 13 amino acids long. In nucleotides, the CDR3 is TGCAGTGCTACACAGGGGCAAGACACTGAAGCTTTCTTT. Translation: CSATQGQDTEAFF.

The rearrangement uses TRBV7-9 and TRBJ1-2; D might be TRBD1 (5 bases). The CDR3 is 14 amino acids. Germline CDR1 and CDR2: SEHNR and FQNEAQ (reference sequence). V lost 1 base to trimming and J lost 2 bases, with 8 bases between them. CDR3 DNA: TGTGCCAGCAGCTTAGGGGGGGAAAACTATGGCTACACCTTC. Translation gives CASSLGGENYGYTF.

This chain joins TRBV29-1 and TRBJ2-5, with 8 bases aligning to TRBD1. Germline CDR1 reads SQVTM; CDR2 reads ANQGSEA. CDR3 length: 15 amino acids. Unmatched junction bases numbered 12, after V lost 2 bases and J lost 7 bases. The CDR3 DNA reads TGCAGCGTTGAATATGGCAGGGGGCGCGATGGGACCCAGTACTTC. Translating it yields CSVEYGRGRDGTQYF.

This clonotype has more than one count but fewer than ten. The genes are TRBV7-9 and TRBJ1-1, with a weak D call TRBD1 (5 bases). Germline lookup yields CDR1 SEHNR and CDR2 FQNEAQ (reference sequence). The V end lost 5 bases, the J end lost 6 bases, and 10 bases lay between the germline ends. The CDR3 is 12 residues long. CDR3 sequence: CASSPRGAEAFF. The DNA of the CDR3 is TGTGCCAGCAGCCCTCGGGGGGCTGAAGCTTTCTTT.

The J gene is TRBJ2-7, the V gene TRBV28; TRBD1 agrees at 10 bases. There are 15 residues in the CDR3. Per germline, CDR1 MDHEN and CDR2 SYDVKM. With V trimmed by 3 bases and J by 5 bases, 7 bases remained unmatched. The CDR3 sequence: CASSFPGTGVNEQYF. The CDR3 DNA is TGTGCCAGCAGTTTCCCCGGGACAGGGGTTAACGAGCAGTACTTC. The full variable domain, in which reference TRBV28 and TRBJ2-7 provide the parts outside the CDR3, is DVKVTQSSRYLVKRTGEKVFLECVQDMDHENMFWYRQDPGLGLRLIYFSYDVKMKEKGDIPEGYSVSREKKERFSLILESASTNQTSMYLCASSFPGTGVNEQYFGPGTRLTVT.

The chain recombines TRBV30 with TRBJ2-2; no reliable D call. Germline V gene sequence: CDR1 GTSNPN, CDR2 SVGIG (reference sequence). Trimming removed 5 bases at V and 1 base at J, with 2 bases between. The CDR3 consists of 11 residues. This CDR3 reads CAWENTGELFF. The CDR3 DNA reads as TGTGCCTGGGAGAACACCGGGGAGCTGTTTTTT.